The 2 T cell receptor beta chains below all came from one sample that was sequenced in a study of CD8+ T cells in alopecia areata. Extracted RNA was reverse transcribed into cDNA, the sequencing template. The table came from immunoSEQ multiplex PCR; TCRdb's copy has only in-frame clones and leaves some out. The sample contains over 100,000 clones, none of them singletons. Input material: lesional skin. The source of these receptors is a C3H/HeJ mouse with alopecia areata. The strain bears MHC haplotype H2-k.

This clone has a handful of counts. Mouse names are used for the genes. The observed sequence ends 4 residues before the CDR3 terminus, with the missing tail filled in from the germline J gene. V usage is TRBV13-2 and J usage is TRBJ1-4; perhaps TRBD1 as D (6 bases). The CDR3 is 15 residues long. Deletions cut 0 bases from V and 3 bases from J, with 9 bases between. Germline V gene data show CDR1 as NNHNN and CDR2 as SYGAGS (reference sequence). The CDR3 here is CASGDVGTTNERLFF. CDR3 DNA, as far as it was read: TGTGCCAGCGGTGATGTTGGGACAACCAACGAA.

Turning to this clone: Gene names are the mouse ones. The sequenced fragment ends 4 residues before the CDR3 boundary, so the rest is inferred from the germline J gene. The chain recombines TRBV3 with TRBJ2-5; maybe TRBD1 (5 bases). Trimming removed 0 bases at V and 2 bases at J, with 6 bases between. Germline loops: CDR1 SNHLY, CDR2 FYNGKV (reference sequence). CDR3 length: 14 amino acids. CDR3 protein: CASSLAQVQDTQYF. The CDR3 DNA, read in part, is TGTGCCAGCAGCTTAGCACAGGTCCAAGAC.